These 32 T cell receptor beta chains originate from one sample sequenced in a study of tumor-infiltrating lymphocytes in localized non-small cell lung cancer (TCRdb year 2021). Library preparation employed the immunoSEQ multiplex PCR assay. TCRdb carries this immuneACCESS record with in-frame sequences only. Its versions omit some clonotypes, under half of them owing to an unresolved V gene in the studies checked, with the rest unexplained. For this sample the table gives 10,000 to 15,000 clones, of which approximately 80% were detected only once. The ten most abundant clones make up roughly 13% of the sample. The sequenced sample consisted of lung tumor tissue. The receptor set was obtained from a human donor with non-small cell lung cancer.

The chain recombines TRBV19 with TRBJ2-7; 10 nucleotides align to TRBD2. Germline V gene sequence: CDR1 LNHDA, CDR2 SQIVND (reference sequence). The CDR3 spans 14 residues. Losses at the gene ends were 5 bases for V and 6 bases for J; bases not matched to a gene: 7. Written as DNA, the CDR3 is TGTGCCAGTAGTTCTCCGGGACTAGCGTTCGAGCAGTACTTC. Translation gives CASSSPGLAFEQYF.

This chain links TRBV6-5 with TRBJ1-2; no firm D call. The CDR3 is 11 residues long. V was cut by 6 bases and J by 8 bases, with 10 bases left in between. CDR1 MNHEY and CDR2 SVGAGI come from the germline V gene. CDR3 sequence reads: CASSPKAGYTF. In DNA form, the CDR3 reads TGTGCCAGCAGCCCGAAGGCGGGCTACACCTTC.

CDR3 DNA: TGCGCCAGCAGCCTGGAGACTAGCGGCTACACAGATACGCAGTATTTT. It specifies CASSLETSGYTDTQYF. V and J are TRBV5-1 and TRBJ2-3, with 9 nucleotides matching TRBD2. CDR3 length: 16 amino acids. The V segment lost 4 bases and the J segment 2 bases; nucleotides outside the gene matches: 8. CDR1 and CDR2 (germline): SGHRS, YFSETQ.

The chain joins TRBV27 to TRBJ1-2; no clear D gene. The CDR3 has 14 residues. V was pared by 2 bases and J by 4 bases, with 11 bases between. The germline V gene encodes CDR1 MNHEY and CDR2 SMNVEV (reference sequence). The CDR3 nucleotides are TGTGCCAGCAGTTTAGCGGGTGGGGTCTATGGCTACACCTTC. Translated, it gives CASSLAGGVYGYTF.

The chain couples TRBV5-1 to TRBJ2-1; 9 nucleotides match TRBD2. Germline V gives CDR1 SGHRS, CDR2 YFSETQ. After removal of 5 bases from V and 4 bases from J, the junction contained 10 bases not matched to a gene. This CDR3 region has 16 residues. The CDR3 coding sequence is TGCGCCAGCAGACCAATATTAGCGGGGGTTTACAATGAGCAGTTCTTC. It encodes CASRPILAGVYNEQFF. The full variable domain, rest sourced from reference TRBV5-1 and TRBJ2-1, is KAGVTQTPRYLIKTRGQQVTLSCSPISGHRSVSWYQQTPGQGLQFLFEYFSETQRNKGNFPGRFSGRQFSNSRSEMNVSTLELGDSALYLCASRPILAGVYNEQFFGPGTRLTVL.

The chain recombines TRBV11-2 with TRBJ2-5; 8 positions match TRBD2. Germline CDR1 is SGHAT and CDR2 is FQNNGV. The CDR3 has 14 residues. J gave up 4 bases and V 6 bases, and 7 bases lay outside the gene matches. This chain's CDR3 is CASSYGRGRETQYF. The CDR3 DNA reads TGTGCCAGCAGTTACGGGAGGGGCCGAGAGACCCAGTACTTC.

The V call is TRBV4-3, the J call TRBJ1-4; D is perhaps TRBD1 (5 bases). CDR3 length equals 17 residues. Germline assignment: CDR1 LGHNA and CDR2 YSLEER. The V end lost 4 bases, the J end lost 8 bases, and 23 bases lay between the germline ends. The CDR3: CASSLMGSGDLGEKLFF. CDR3 DNA sequence: TGCGCCAGCAGCCTTATGGGATCGGGGGACCTTGGCGAAAAACTGTTTTTT.

The rearrangement links TRBV6-4 to TRBJ2-1; unclear D gene. Per germline, CDR1 MRHNA and CDR2 SNTAGT. The CDR3 consists of 17 residues. Trimming shortened V by 0 bases and J by 4 bases, and 16 bases separated the two germline ends. This CDR3 is CASSDSSSAGRYNEQFF. CDR3 nucleotides: TGTGCCAGCAGTGACTCGTCGTCGGCAGGTAGATACAATGAGCAGTTCTTC.

This clone is a singleton in its sample. This rearrangement joins TRBV5-1 to TRBJ2-3, with D perhaps matching TRBD1 or TRBD2 (6 bases each). The length of the CDR3 is 16 residues. CDR1 SGHRS and CDR2 YFSETQ come from the germline V gene. Trimming removed 4 bases at V and 0 bases at J, with 15 bases between. The CDR3 DNA is TGCGCCAGCAGCCTCGAGGGGGGCCTGAGCACAGATACGCAGTATTTT. Protein: CASSLEGGLSTDTQYF.

The rearrangement joins TRBV5-1 to TRBJ1-1; D may be TRBD1 (6 bases). The germline V gene has CDR1 SGHRS and CDR2 YFSETQ. The CDR3 runs 15 residues. The V and J ends lost 0 bases and 4 bases respectively, with 13 bases between them. The CDR3: CASSLEGGQVTEAFF. The CDR3 DNA reads TGCGCCAGCAGCTTGGAGGGGGGGCAAGTCACTGAAGCTTTCTTT.

V gene TRBV9 combines with J gene TRBJ2-2; no clear D. The CDR3 consists of 15 residues. In germline, CDR1 is SGDLS, CDR2 YYNGEE. V was trimmed by 0 bases and J by 4 bases, leaving 10 bases between them. The CDR3 loop is CASSVGIAGTGELFF. The CDR3 DNA sequence: TGTGCCAGCAGCGTAGGCATAGCTGGCACCGGGGAGCTGTTTTTT.

This clone was seen a single time. The rearrangement joins TRBV7-9 to TRBJ1-3; D is unclear. V was pared by 5 bases and J by 1 base, with 15 bases between. This CDR3 contains 16 residues. Germline V lookup: CDR1 SEHNR, CDR2 FQNEAQ (reference sequence). The CDR3: CASSTRQARSGNTIYF. The CDR3 DNA reads TGTGCCAGCAGCACCAGGCAGGCGAGGTCTGGAAACACCATATATTTT.

The rearrangement links TRBV7-9 to TRBJ2-3; 7 positions match TRBD2. This CDR3 has 15 residues. Germline CDR1 and CDR2: SEHNR and FQNEAQ (reference sequence). V lost 5 bases to trimming and J lost 3 bases; unmatched junction nucleotides: 8. The CDR3 region has the DNA TGTGCCAGCAGCGCCATGGGGGGGAGGACAGATACGCAGTATTTT. It encodes CASSAMGGRTDTQYF.

Here the CDR3 reads CASSLRSIGNQPQHF. CDR3 DNA sequence: TGTGCCAGTAGTTTAAGGTCAATCGGCAATCAGCCCCAGCATTTT. This chain uses TRBV19 with TRBJ1-5; D unresolved. Germline-derived CDR1 and CDR2 are LNHDA and SQIVND (reference sequence). The CDR3 extends over 15 amino acids. The V and J ends lost 5 bases and 2 bases respectively, with 13 bases between them.

V gene TRBV27 combines with J gene TRBJ2-1, with D unresolved. The ends were cut back, 5 bases at V and 2 bases at J, with 13 bases in the middle. Germline V CDR1 and CDR2: MNHEY, SMNVEV (reference sequence). The CDR3 contains 15 residues. CDR3 coding DNA: TGTGCCAGCAGTGCGCAGGTCCGGGCCTACAATGAGCAGTTCTTC. Its protein is CASSAQVRAYNEQFF.

The rearrangement joins TRBV10-2 to TRBJ1-5; TRBD1 might be the D (5 bases). The CDR3 has 13 residues. V shed 10 bases and J shed 2 bases, with 12 bases lying between them. Germline lookup yields CDR1 WSHSY and CDR2 SAAADI. The CDR3 protein is CATRGGGNQPQHF. The CDR3 bases are TGCGCCACCCGGGGGGGTGGCAATCAGCCCCAGCATTTT.

The V and J genes are TRBV19 and TRBJ1-1, with a possible D match to TRBD1 (6 bases). Trimming stripped 1 base from V and 4 bases from J, with 13 bases between. Germline values: CDR1 LNHDA, CDR2 SQIVND (reference sequence). This CDR3 contains 15 residues. The CDR3 is CASSIALKGGTEAFF. CDR3 in DNA: TGTGCCAGTAGTATAGCCCTCAAAGGGGGCACTGAAGCTTTCTTT.

The chain combines TRBV20-1 with TRBJ2-5, with TRBD1 as a possible D gene (6 bases). In germline, CDR1 is DFQATT, CDR2 SNEGSKA (reference sequence). V dropped 8 bases and J dropped 2 bases, with 9 bases sitting between them. This CDR3 has 11 amino acids. CDR3 in amino acids: CSSQGQETQYF. In nucleotides, the CDR3 is TGCAGTTCCCAGGGGCAAGAGACCCAGTACTTC.

The chain joins TRBV27 to TRBJ1-1, with TRBD1 as a possible D gene (6 bases). The CDR3 is 14 amino acids. Trimming took 5 bases from V and 4 from J, leaving 14 bases between them. The V gene's germline CDR1 is MNHEY and CDR2 SMNVEV (reference sequence). The CDR3: CASSLRGGSTEAFF. Written as DNA, the CDR3 is TGTGCCAGCAGTCTCAGGGGAGGTAGCACTGAAGCTTTCTTT.

The chain joins TRBV19 to TRBJ1-5; D is unresolved. Trimming pared 3 bases from V and 3 bases from J, leaving 9 bases between. The length of the CDR3 is 14 residues. The germline CDR1 and CDR2 sequences are LNHDA and SQIVND (reference sequence). CDR3 bases: TGTGCCAGTAGTATTGGAAGGGTCAATCAGCCCCAGCATTTT. Protein product: CASSIGRVNQPQHF.

This clone was seen a single time. The V and J genes are TRBV7-6 and TRBJ1-1, with D uncertain. Germline CDR1 SGHVS, CDR2 FNYEAQ. This CDR3 contains 13 residues. With 2 bases removed from V and 3 bases from J, the gap between germline ends came to 7 bases. CDR3 in amino acids: CASSLQAYTEAFF. The CDR3 nucleotides read TGTGCCAGCAGCTTACAAGCTTACACTGAAGCTTTCTTT.

The chain joins TRBV6-4 to TRBJ2-2, with D uncertain. This CDR3 has 14 amino acids. V gave up 4 bases and J gave up 3 bases, with 9 bases separating them. Germline CDR1 is MRHNA and CDR2 is SNTAGT. The chain's CDR3 is CASSATTYTGELFF. For the CDR3, the DNA is TGTGCCAGCAGTGCCACTACCTACACCGGGGAGCTGTTTTTT.

A single count supports this clone. The J gene is TRBJ2-3, the V gene TRBV4-2; 7 bases are shared with TRBD1. J lost 0 bases, V lost 1 base, and 1 base had no gene match. From germline, CDR1 is LGHNA and CDR2 YNFKEQ. The CDR3 consists of 15 residues. CDR3: CASSQVDRSTDTQYF. In DNA, the CDR3 is TGTGCCAGCAGCCAAGTGGACAGGAGCACAGATACGCAGTATTTT.

The gene calls are TRBV30 and TRBJ2-7; D unclear. Trimming stripped 0 bases from V and 2 bases from J, with 5 bases between. This CDR3 spans 12 amino acids. CDR1 and CDR2 from the germline V gene are GTSNPN and SVGIG (reference sequence). The CDR3 sequence: CAWSVRAYEQYF. The CDR3 nucleotides are TGTGCCTGGAGTGTTAGGGCCTACGAGCAGTACTTC.

The chain combines TRBV19 with TRBJ1-2; TRBD1 matches 8 bases. CDR1 and CDR2 from the germline V gene are LNHDA and SQIVND (reference sequence). Germline trimming cut 4 bases from V and 8 bases from J; bases unmatched to any gene: 3. This CDR3 contains 12 residues. Here the CDR3 DNA reads TGTGCCAGTAGTAGGACAGGGTTCGGCTACACCTTC. This gives the protein CASSRTGFGYTF.

The chain combines TRBV9 with TRBJ1-3; maybe TRBD1 (6 bases). From germline, CDR1 is SGDLS and CDR2 YYNGEE. The CDR3 extends over 16 amino acids. The V end was cut by 4 bases, the J end by 0 bases, with 14 bases between. The CDR3, as DNA: TGTGCCAGCAGCACCCCAGGGGCACCCTCTGGAAACACCATATATTTT. Translating gives CASSTPGAPSGNTIYF.

The V and J genes are TRBV30 and TRBJ2-1; TRBD2 aligns across 11 bases. V gave up 6 bases and J gave up 7 bases; unmatched junction bases: 11. Per the germline V gene, CDR1 is GTSNPN and CDR2 is SVGIG (reference sequence). CDR3 length: 15 amino acids. The CDR3 sequence is CACLHSGGAFNEQFF. The CDR3 nucleotides read TGTGCCTGTTTACATAGCGGGGGGGCTTTTAATGAGCAGTTCTTC.

This clone has only a few counts. V is TRBV4-1 and J is TRBJ1-6, with D possibly TRBD1 on 6 matching bases. This CDR3 is 15 amino acids long. Germline V lookup: CDR1 MGHRA, CDR2 YSYEKL. With 0 bases removed from V and 5 bases from J, the gap between germline ends came to 8 bases. CDR3 amino acids: CASSQEDSDNSPLHF. CDR3 in DNA: TGCGCCAGCAGCCAAGAGGACAGTGATAATTCACCCCTCCACTTT.

This sequence joins TRBV19 and TRBJ2-1, with no clear D. Germline-derived CDR1 and CDR2 are LNHDA and SQIVND (reference sequence). This CDR3 region has 13 residues. Trimming pared 3 bases from V and 2 bases from J, leaving 5 bases between. CDR3 amino acids: CASSIPPYNEQFF. DNA for the CDR3: TGTGCCAGTAGTATTCCCCCCTACAATGAGCAGTTCTTC.

V and J are TRBV5-1 and TRBJ2-2; perhaps TRBD2 as D (6 bases). The V and J ends lost 4 bases and 1 base respectively, with 8 bases between them. The germline V gene encodes CDR1 SGHRS and CDR2 YFSETQ. CDR3 length: 14 amino acids. The DNA for the CDR3 is TGCGCCAGCAGCGACGGGGGGAACACCGGGGAGCTGTTTTTT. Residues: CASSDGGNTGELFF.

The chain uses TRBV5-4 and TRBJ1-2; D perhaps matches TRBD1 (5 bases). The CDR3 loop spans 15 amino acids. The germline V and J ends were trimmed by 4 bases and 0 bases, with 13 bases remaining between them. Germline assignment: CDR1 SGHNT and CDR2 YYREEE (reference sequence). CDR3 sequence reads: CASSGTFLANYGYTF. The CDR3 bases are TGTGCCAGCAGCGGGACTTTTCTCGCTAACTATGGCTACACCTTC.

Only a few counts were recorded for this clone. This chain joins TRBV4-1 and TRBJ2-4; D not resolved. Trimming left V 3 bases short and J 7 bases short, with 13 bases between. CDR3 size: 14 residues. Germline loops: CDR1 MGHRA, CDR2 YSYEKL. The CDR3 DNA follows: TGCGCCAGCAGCCACCTTGGTCCTGGGAACATTCAGTACTTC. Its protein product is CASSHLGPGNIQYF.